Listed here is a single T cell receptor beta chain. This clonotype was detected ten times or more. The specificity of this receptor is unknown. Base qualities are missing; no much larger clone stands one base away. This entry is derived from a study of early T cells in non-severe SARS-CoV-2 infection (TCRdb year 2021). Broadly, across the study: Bulk RNA from unsorted whole blood was used for TCR sequencing, so alpha and beta chains could not be paired.

V sheds 1 base and J sheds 1 base, leaving 9 bases between their ends. CDR1 and CDR2 are drawn from the germline V gene (reference sequence): LNHNV, YYDKDF. CDR3 length: 15 amino acids, cysteine to phenylalanine. Only the CDR3 DNA is retained, 45 bases long and in frame from the first base. This was a case-control study nested in a cohort of healthcare workers in London, UK, who had nasopharyngeal swab PCR tests and blood samples taken every week. Between 23 and 31 March 2020, the week of the UK lockdown, healthcare workers were enrolled and then followed up weekly for as long as 16 weeks. The study at large found these results: VDJdb matching was skewed toward anti-spike CD8 responses and likely underestimated virus-specific expansions, missing private and CD4 specificities.

Libraries were made using 5' RACE. TCRdb records NextSeq 500 as the sequencer. Unique molecular identifiers were attached to individual cDNA molecules in the TCR library protocol so that sequencing error and PCR bias could be corrected. Both TCR alpha and beta chains were sequenced, and tight co-correlation was observed between alpha and beta sequence abundances in each sample. The study's processing was this. Decombinator V4 was used to annotate TCR sequences for V gene, J gene and CDR3. Expanded TCRs were defined as changing significantly between any two time points under a Poisson model with p below 0.0001. TCR abundances were normalised to the total number of TCRs sequenced per sample and expressed as counts per million. TRAV1-2 paired with TRAJ12, TRAJ20 or TRAJ33 defined MAIT TCRs, while TRAV10 paired with TRAJ18 defined iNKT TCRs. VDJdb, accessed 1 November 2021, was searched for CMV, EBV and SARS-CoV-2 annotated TCRs, with TCRs annotated for multiple antigens excluded. TCRdb redid the processing of the public reads, applying fastp at Q25 and MiXCR, and retained in-frame beta chains. Under each unique CDR3 protein, matching rows form one entry showing the most common genes and DNA. Clone size and V and J calls follow TCRdb, not the original study. The sample table shows tens of thousands of distinct CDR3 sequences, and approximately 5% are seen once. The ten largest clonotypes hold approximately 5.5% of the sample.

Sequencing was performed on whole blood. The TCR was taken from an adult who was a healthcare worker with PCR-confirmed SARS-CoV-2 infection or an uninfected control (not recorded which). Recombination connected TRBV15 to TRBJ2-3; the D gene is perhaps TRBD1, on 5 matching bases. The DNA reads as follows: TGTGCCACCAGCAGAGGGGGCCAGGGCACAGATACGCAGTATTTT. Its protein product is CATSRGGQGTDTQYF. The CDR3, completed at both ends by the reference TRBV15 and TRBJ2-3 genes, gives the full variable domain DAMVIQNPRYQVTQFGKPVTLSCSQTLNHNVMYWYQQKSSQAPKLLFHYYDKDFNNEADTPDNFQSRRPNTSFCFLDIRSPGLGDTAMYLCATSRGGQGTDTQYFGPGTRLTVL.